The 8 T cell receptor beta chains presented below share a single source sample, sequenced in a study of blood T cell repertoires in COVID-19. Assay: immunoSEQ multiplex PCR; the TCRdb copy retains only in-frame clones and omits some. The sample yields a few hundred thousand clones, approximately 90% seen once. Sequencing used PBMCs or T cells enriched from blood (not recorded which). The source of these receptors is a woman between 35 and 50 years old who had recovered from COVID-19.

The chain has TRBV7-9 and TRBJ2-1; D might be TRBD2 (6 bases). CDR1 SEHNR and CDR2 FQNEAQ come from the germline V gene (reference sequence). The CDR3 runs 16 residues. The V end lost 4 bases, the J end lost 0 bases, and 13 bases lay between the germline ends. The CDR3 is CASSSQDGSSYNEQFF. The CDR3 DNA follows: TGTGCCAGCAGCTCCCAAGACGGGAGCTCCTACAATGAGCAGTTCTTC.

This chain connects TRBV24-1 to TRBJ2-1; 11 nucleotides line up with TRBD1. The CDR3 loop spans 16 amino acids. V lost 3 bases to trimming and J lost 2 bases; unmatched junction nucleotides: 2. The germline CDR1 and CDR2 sequences are KGHDR and SFDVKD. CDR3 region: CATSDPGQGAYNEQFF. The CDR3 DNA reads as TGTGCCACCAGTGATCCGGGACAGGGGGCCTACAATGAGCAGTTCTTC.

The genes are TRBV21-1 and TRBJ1-1. TRBV21-1 is labeled a pseudogene. The CDR3 spans 10 residues. The CDR3 DNA follows: TGTGCCTCCGGGGGGAAACGGGCTTTCTTT. This encodes CASGGKRAFF.

The genes are TRBV5-1 and TRBJ2-3; a possible D gene is TRBD2 (6 bases). Per germline, CDR1 SGHRS and CDR2 YFSETQ. This CDR3 region has 15 residues. With 1 base removed from V and 2 bases from J, the gap between germline ends came to 11 bases. Here the CDR3 reads CASSLRDSHTDTQYF. CDR3 nucleotides: TGCGCCAGCAGCTTGCGGGACTCCCACACAGATACGCAGTATTTT.

The V call is TRBV3-1 (or the pseudogene TRBV3-2), the J call TRBJ2-2; possible D gene TRBD2, 5 bases. Germline-derived CDR1 and CDR2 are LGHDT and YNNKEL (reference sequence). Trimming removed 2 bases from V and 5 bases from J, with 9 bases in between. CDR3 size: 14 residues. Here the CDR3 DNA reads TGTGCCAGCAGCCAAAACAGCGGAACCGGGGAGCTGTTTTTT. This gives the protein CASSQNSGTGELFF.

The chain uses TRBV5-1 and TRBJ1-5; possible D gene TRBD1, 5 bases. CDR3 length equals 14 residues. Germline V gene sequence: CDR1 SGHRS, CDR2 YFSETQ. Deletions cut 0 bases from V and 4 bases from J, with 8 bases between. CDR3 sequence (DNA): TGCGCCAGCAGCTTGGATCGGGGGAATCAGCCCCAGCATTTT. It encodes CASSLDRGNQPQHF.

The chain employs TRBV6-5 and TRBJ1-5; D not certain. Germline V gene data show CDR1 as MNHEY and CDR2 as SVGAGI. This CDR3 comprises 14 residues. V lost 4 bases, J lost 4 bases, and 11 bases lay in between. DNA for the CDR3: TGTGCCAGCAGTTCTCGGGCGGGAAATCAGCCCCAGCATTTT. Translating it yields CASSSRAGNQPQHF.

This clone was seen more than once but under ten times. This chain joins TRBV27 and TRBJ1-5, with no clear D. The CDR3 loop spans 13 amino acids. Trimming cost V 3 bases and J 5 bases, with 8 bases left between them. CDR1 MNHEY and CDR2 SMNVEV come from the germline V gene (reference sequence). The CDR3 coding sequence is TGTGCCAGCAGTTTCGCCGGTCATCAGCCCCAGCATTTT. This sequence encodes CASSFAGHQPQHF.